This TCR beta chain was observed in a study of CD8+ T cells in alopecia areata listed by TCRdb under 2018. About the full investigation: Skin from C3H/HeJ donors with spontaneous alopecia (roughly 6-13 months old) was grafted onto female C3H/HeJ recipients that were about 6-10 weeks old. In both human patients and the C3H/HeJ mouse model, the study applied high-throughput TCRbeta sequencing to look at T cell clonal expansion in alopecia areata. In humans, TCRbeta sequencing was performed on scalp tissue and on sorted CD4+ and CD8+ peripheral blood T cells from healthy controls and from patients with patchy or totalis/universalis alopecia areata. Scalp clonality was compared across normal scalp (n=4), patchy alopecia areata scalp (n=8), and alopecia totalis/universalis scalp (n=8). RNA came from the PAXgene miRNA kit for fixed scalp, the miRNeasy kit for PBMCs, and the RNeasy kit for mouse skin. TCRbeta CDR3 regions were amplified by immunoSEQ multiplex PCR using 35 Vbeta forward and 13 Jbeta reverse primers. The research as a whole found: Compared with normal scalp, lesional scalp had higher clonality and more expanded CD8+ clones, particularly in alopecia totalis/universalis, a pattern that suggests antigenic drive. Unlike mouse skin, where gammadelta T cells dominate, normal human skin contains resident alphabeta T cells that get sequenced too, which complicates analysis of the scalp TCR repertoire. TCR sequences shared between patients were less clear than in mice, possibly partly because of HLA diversity in the patient population.

Receptor libraries were prepared by the immunoSEQ multiplex PCR assay. To provide template for TCR sequencing, every sample had RNA extracted and reverse transcribed into cDNA. SuperScript III was used to make first-strand cDNA, primed with a 2:1 mix of oligo-dT and random hexamers. A synthetic immune receptor repertoire was used to gauge amplification bias, and whatever bias remained was removed computationally. Sequencing of the libraries was done on Illumina HiSeq with 60 bp reads that cover the CDR3, reading from J toward V. For the original study's pipeline: Raw reads were preprocessed for error removal, and CDR3 was defined according to IMGT conventions as running from the conserved cysteine to phenylalanine. Clonality was computed as 1 minus the Shannon entropy, with the entropy normalized by log2 of the number of productive unique TCRs. Whether scalp clones were CD4 or CD8 was inferred by matching scalp TCRbeta sequences against CD4 and CD8 repertoires sorted from blood. TCRdb took over this immuneACCESS table, retaining in-frame rearrangements with V and J assigned. Such tables are incomplete; in checked studies, under half of the missing clones stem from an unresolved V gene, and the remainder is unexplained. D and trimming were read from the DNA, whereas the V and J calls and clone size are those reported in that table. The sample has approximately 280,000 clones on record, with no singletons. The ten largest account for less than 1.5% of the sample.

This clone was picked up a small number of times. The antigen it recognizes is unknown. Gene names and germline sequences here are all drawn from mouse data. Read coverage stops 4 residues before the CDR3 terminus; the germline J gene supplies the remainder. Trimming accounts for 3 bases at V and 0 bases at J, while the number of junction bases matched to no gene is 6. Inclusive of the bounding cysteine and phenylalanine, the CDR3 is 16 residues long. The DNA shown is the part of the CDR3 that was read: 36 bases, in frame from base 1. For CDR1 and CDR2, the germline V gene lists NSHNY and SYGAGN. Pooled mouse cutaneous lymph node cells were stained for CD4, CD8alpha, NKG2D, NKG2ACE and other markers, then sorted on a BD Influx.

The sequencing sample was made of CD4+ T cells sorted from a lymph node. The rearrangement combines TRBV13-1 with TRBJ2-5, and 8 junctional nucleotides match TRBD2. The receptor comes from a C3H/HeJ mouse with alopecia areata. Mice in this strain carry MHC haplotype H2-k. Here the CDR3 is given as CASSAGTGLNQDTQYF. Incomplete CDR3 DNA: TGTGCCAGCAGTGCCGGGACTGGTCTTAACCAAGAC.